This is a list of T cell receptor beta chains from one sample in a study of T cell responses to AZD1222 COVID-19 vaccine. The table came from immunoSEQ multiplex PCR; TCRdb's copy has only in-frame clones and leaves some out. In the table there are about 60,000 clones, 86% of which are singletons. Specimen: peripheral blood, collected 28 days after the second AZD1222 dose. These receptors originate from an adult who received the AZD1222 COVID-19 vaccine. CDR3s include the opening cysteine and the closing phenylalanine or tryptophan. D genes are given only for firm matches. For some rows the clone size is stated as once, few or many, or as a class when expanded; others skip it.

>NA|TRBV3-1/TRBV3-2|TRBD2|TRBJ2-5
CASSQPQAGEETQYF
TGTGCCAGCAGCCAACCCCAAGCGGGGGAAGAGACCCAGTACTTC
>once|TRBV4-2|NA|TRBJ1-5
CASSQGRAQHF
TGTGCCAGCAGCCAAGGCAGGGCCCAGCATTTT
>NA|TRBV5-1|TRBD1|TRBJ2-5
CASAKGTAQETQYF
TGCGCCAGCGCCAAAGGGACAGCCCAAGAGACCCAGTACTTC
>NA|TRBV2|NA|TRBJ2-3
CASSETAFTDTQYF
TGTGCCAGCAGTGAGACAGCGTTCACAGATACGCAGTATTTT
>once|TRBV3-1/TRBV3-2|TRBD2|TRBJ2-5
CASSQDPTSGSQETQYF
TGTGCCAGCAGCCAAGATCCAACTAGCGGGAGCCAAGAGACCCAGTACTTC
>few|TRBV6-5|NA|TRBJ2-7
CASSYIPGGGSHEQYF
TGTGCCAGCAGTTACATTCCCGGGGGCGGTTCCCACGAGCAGTACTTC
>NA|TRBV6-5|NA|TRBJ1-1
CASSYSNGGVNTEAFF
TGTGCCAGCAGTTACTCGAATGGAGGAGTTAACACTGAAGCTTTCTTT
>NA|TRBV9|NA|TRBJ1-2
CASSVAGRGGYTF
TGTGCCAGCAGCGTAGCGGGGCGGGGTGGCTACACCTTC
>once|TRBV6-2/TRBV6-3|TRBD1|TRBJ1-1
CASSFFPGTGKFTRNTEAFF
TGTGCCAGCAGTTTTTTCCCCGGGACAGGGAAATTTACCCGCAACACTGAAGCTTTCTTT
>NA|TRBV5-6|NA|TRBJ2-7
CASSLVLISSYEQYF
TGTGCCAGCAGCTTGGTGCTGATAAGCTCCTACGAGCAGTACTTC
>NA|TRBV7-9|NA|TRBJ1-3
CASSLGSGAGNTIYF
TGTGCCAGCAGCTTAGGTTCTGGGGCAGGAAACACCATATATTTT
>NA|TRBV6-6|TRBD1|TRBJ2-3
CASSHGQGRTDTQYF
TGTGCCAGCAGTCATGGACAGGGCCGCACAGATACGCAGTATTTT
>once|TRBV28|TRBD1|TRBJ2-5
CASRPTGVETQYF
TGTGCCAGCAGACCTACAGGGGTTGAGACCCAGTACTTC
>NA|TRBV7-9|TRBD1|TRBJ1-4
CASSLQGQGQEKLFF
TGTGCCAGCAGCTTACAAGGACAGGGGCAAGAAAAACTGTTTTTT
>NA|TRBV28|NA|TRBJ2-3
CASTAGTDTQYF
TGTGCCAGCACCGCAGGGACAGATACGCAGTATTTT
>NA|TRBV4-1|NA|TRBJ2-2
CASSHHRGGQGTGELFF
TGCGCCAGCAGCCACCATAGAGGAGGGCAGGGTACCGGGGAGCTGTTTTTT
>NA|TRBV6-6|NA|TRBJ1-1
CASSYGGERGTEAFF
TGTGCCAGCAGTTACGGGGGGGAAAGGGGCACTGAAGCTTTCTTT
>NA|TRBV5-6|NA|TRBJ1-4
CASSLGGLGFSINEKLFF
TGTGCCAGCAGTCTTGGAGGCTTGGGGTTTAGTATTAATGAAAAACTGTTTTTT
>NA|TRBV7-9|NA|TRBJ1-3
CASSPQNSGNTIYF
TGTGCCAGCAGCCCCCAGAACTCTGGAAACACCATATATTTT